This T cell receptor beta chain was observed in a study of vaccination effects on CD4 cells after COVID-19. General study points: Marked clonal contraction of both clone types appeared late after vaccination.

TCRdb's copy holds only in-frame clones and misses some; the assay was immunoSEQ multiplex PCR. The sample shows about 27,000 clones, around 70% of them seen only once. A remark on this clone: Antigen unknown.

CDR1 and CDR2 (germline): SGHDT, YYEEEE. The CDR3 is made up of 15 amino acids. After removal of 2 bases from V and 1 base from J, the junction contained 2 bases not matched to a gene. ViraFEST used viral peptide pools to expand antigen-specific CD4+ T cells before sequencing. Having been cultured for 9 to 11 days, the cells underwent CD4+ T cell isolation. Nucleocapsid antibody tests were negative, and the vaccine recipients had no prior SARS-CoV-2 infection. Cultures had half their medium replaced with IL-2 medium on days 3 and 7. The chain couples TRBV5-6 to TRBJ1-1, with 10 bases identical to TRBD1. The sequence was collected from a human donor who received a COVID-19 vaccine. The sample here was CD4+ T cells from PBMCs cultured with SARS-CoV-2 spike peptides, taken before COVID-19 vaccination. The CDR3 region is CASSFGQGGNTEAFF. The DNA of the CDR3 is TGTGCCAGCAGCTTCGGACAGGGGGGGAACACTGAAGCTTTCTTT. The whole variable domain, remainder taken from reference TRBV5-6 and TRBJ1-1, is DAGVTQSPTHLIKTRGQQVTLRCSPKSGHDTVSWYQQALGQGPQFIFQYYEEEERQRGNFPDRFSGHQFPNYSSELNVNALLLGDSALYLCASSFGQGGNTEAFFGQGTRLTVV.